The 22 T cell receptor beta chains below were found in one sample sequenced in a study of cytomegalovirus exposure and HLA in healthy donors. PCR used 60 Vbeta primers and 13 Jbeta primers. Generated by immunoSEQ multiplex PCR, the TCRdb table keeps only in-frame clones and is missing some. The table records about 160,000 clones, roughly 80% of them present only once. Sequencing input: PBMCs. Every receptor here comes from a man between 45 and 60 years old in good health and CMV-seropositive.

This clone was counted between two and nine times. This chain links TRBV10-2 with TRBJ1-2; maybe TRBD1 (6 bases). Germline CDR1 is WSHSY and CDR2 is SAAADI. This CDR3 is 15 amino acids long. Trimming took 0 bases from V and 6 from J, leaving 14 bases between them. CDR3 residues: CASSESGQGFDGYTF. CDR3 nucleotide sequence: TGCGCCAGCAGTGAGTCGGGGCAGGGGTTTGATGGCTACACCTTC.

There are a few counts of this clone. The chain has TRBV19 and TRBJ1-2; no clear D gene. From germline, CDR1 is LNHDA and CDR2 SQIVND (reference sequence). The V end lost 6 bases, the J end lost 1 base, and 12 bases lay between the germline ends. CDR3 size: 14 residues. The CDR3 spells CASRSWTGNYGYTF. In nucleotides, the CDR3 is TGTGCCAGTAGGTCCTGGACTGGTAACTATGGCTACACCTTC.

This chain connects TRBV6-5 to TRBJ1-5, with TRBD1 as a possible D gene (5 bases). V shed 8 bases and J shed 5 bases, with 19 bases lying between them. The CDR3 loop spans 15 amino acids. CDR1 and CDR2 (germline): MNHEY, SVGAGI. The CDR3 reads CASGPLGQGYQPQHF. CDR3 in DNA: TGTGCCAGCGGGCCCTTGGGTCAGGGCTATCAGCCCCAGCATTTT.

As DNA, the CDR3 is TGTGCCAGCAGCTCCAAGGCCCGCACGGACTCCCAAGAGACCCAGTACTTC. This sequence encodes CASSSKARTDSQETQYF. The chain uses TRBV7-2 and TRBJ2-5; D may be TRBD2 (5 bases). The V and J ends lost 4 bases and 1 base respectively, with 19 bases between them. CDR1 SGHTA and CDR2 FQGNSA come from the germline V gene. There are 17 residues in the CDR3.

V usage is TRBV2 and J usage is TRBJ1-5, with D possibly being TRBD1 (5 bases). The CDR3 extends over 14 amino acids. Per germline, CDR1 SNHLY and CDR2 FYNNEI. Trimming pared 5 bases from V and 1 base from J, leaving 9 bases between. This CDR3 is CASSQGNSNQPQHF. In DNA form, the CDR3 reads TGTGCCAGCAGTCAGGGTAACAGCAATCAGCCCCAGCATTTT. The entire variable domain, with the rest obtained from reference TRBV2 and TRBJ1-5, is as follows: EPEVTQTPSHQVTQMGQEVILRCVPISNHLYFYWYRQILGQKVEFLVSFYNNEISEKSEIFDDQFSVERPDGSNFTLKIRSTKLEDSAMYFCASSQGNSNQPQHFGDGTRLSIL.

The V gene is TRBV7-9, the J gene TRBJ1-2; D ambiguous. Deletions cut 4 bases from V and 0 bases from J, with 12 bases between. This CDR3 comprises 15 residues. The germline gives CDR1 SEHNR, CDR2 FQNEAQ (reference sequence). For the CDR3, the DNA is TGTGCCAGCAGCTCCCCCAGGCCGTCTAACTATGGCTACACCTTC. Translation gives CASSSPRPSNYGYTF.

This clone was recorded a few times. V is TRBV4-2 and J is TRBJ1-2; 9 nucleotides line up with TRBD1. CDR3 size: 16 residues. The V and J ends lost 1 base and 3 bases, in that order; junction bases with no gene match: 6. Germline V gene data show CDR1 as LGHNA and CDR2 as YNFKEQ. The CDR3 loop reads CASSQATGGPYYGYTF. Here the CDR3 DNA reads TGTGCCAGCAGCCAAGCAACAGGGGGCCCCTACTATGGCTACACCTTC.

The chain joins TRBV6-5 to TRBJ2-2; a possible D gene is TRBD1 (5 bases). Deletions cut 4 bases from V and 4 bases from J, with 10 bases between. This CDR3 spans 14 amino acids. Germline CDR1 reads MNHEY; CDR2 reads SVGAGI. The CDR3 region has the DNA TGTGCCAGCAGTTTTAACCAGGGCACCGGGGAGCTGTTTTTT. Its translation: CASSFNQGTGELFF.

The chain recombines TRBV18 with TRBJ1-1, with D possibly matching TRBD1 (6 bases). The germline V and J ends were trimmed by 11 bases and 1 base, with 14 bases remaining between them. Germline assignment: CDR1 KGHSH and CDR2 LQKENI. The CDR3 is 13 residues long. The CDR3 bases are TGTGCCTCCCTCCAGGGGCCGAACACTGAAGCTTTCTTT. Its translation: CASLQGPNTEAFF.

The genes are TRBV6-5 and TRBJ2-7, with 7 bases lining up with TRBD1. The length of the CDR3 is 12 residues. From germline, CDR1 is MNHEY and CDR2 SVGAGI. The V gene end was trimmed by 5 bases and the J gene end by 6 bases; junction bases not matched to a gene: 4. The CDR3 loop reads CASSNRGGEQYF. DNA of the CDR3: TGTGCCAGCAGTAACAGGGGCGGCGAGCAGTACTTC.

J is TRBJ2-5 and V is TRBV6-1; possible D gene TRBD2, 6 bases. The germline V and J ends were trimmed by 1 base and 6 bases, with 21 bases remaining between them. The CDR3 loop spans 17 amino acids. From germline, CDR1 is MNHNS and CDR2 SASEGT. CDR3 in amino acids: CASSEGRDLLRRQTQYF. The CDR3 DNA is TGTGCCAGCAGTGAAGGGCGGGACCTTTTGCGAAGACAGACCCAGTACTTC.

The chain couples TRBV7-9 to TRBJ1-4; 8 nucleotides line up with TRBD1. Germline-derived CDR1 and CDR2 are SEHNR and FQNEAQ (reference sequence). The CDR3 spans 16 residues. The J segment lost 5 bases and the V segment lost 4 bases, leaving 9 bases of the junction unmatched. The CDR3 here is CASSSIGQGKNEKLFF. The CDR3 DNA reads TGTGCCAGCAGCTCCATTGGACAGGGAAAAAATGAAAAACTGTTTTTT.

The V gene is TRBV6-1, the J gene TRBJ1-3; no clear D gene. CDR3 length: 16 amino acids. Germline V lookup: CDR1 MNHNS, CDR2 SASEGT. The germline V and J ends were trimmed by 1 base and 0 bases, with 10 bases remaining between them. CDR3 in DNA: TGTGCCAGCAGTGAAGGGTCGGGGTTCTCTGGAAACACCATATATTTT. It codes for CASSEGSGFSGNTIYF.

The J gene is TRBJ2-5, the V gene TRBV2; 8 nucleotides line up with TRBD1. The CDR3 is 14 amino acids. Trimming cost V 5 bases and J 2 bases; bases outside gene matches: 4. The V gene's germline CDR1 is SNHLY and CDR2 FYNNEI. Here the CDR3 reads CASSFDRGQETQYF. The CDR3 nucleotides are TGTGCCAGCAGTTTCGACAGGGGTCAAGAGACCCAGTACTTC. Filled out from reference TRBV2 and TRBJ2-5, the complete variable domain reads EPEVTQTPSHQVTQMGQEVILRCVPISNHLYFYWYRQILGQKVEFLVSFYNNEISEKSEIFDDQFSVERPDGSNFTLKIRSTKLEDSAMYFCASSFDRGQETQYFGPGTRLLVL.

The V call is TRBV5-1, the J call TRBJ2-3; the D gene is possibly TRBD1 (6 bases). CDR1 and CDR2 from the germline V gene are SGHRS and YFSETQ. The CDR3 consists of 16 residues. V was shortened by 5 bases and J by 2 bases, with 18 bases between the two germline ends. The CDR3 sequence: CASSMEPAGVTDTQYF. The CDR3 bases are TGCGCCAGCAGTATGGAGCCAGCAGGGGTCACAGATACGCAGTATTTT.

This chain links TRBV4-2 with TRBJ1-4; 7 bases are shared with TRBD1. CDR3 length: 15 residues. J lost 3 bases, V lost 5 bases, and 6 bases had no gene match. Germline V lookup: CDR1 LGHNA, CDR2 YNFKEQ. The CDR3 is CASSDNRGPNEKLFF. The CDR3, as DNA: TGTGCCAGCAGCGACAACAGGGGCCCTAATGAAAAACTGTTTTTT.

The genes are TRBV11-2 and TRBJ2-7, with TRBD1 matching 7 bases. Germline lookup yields CDR1 SGHAT and CDR2 FQNNGV. V shed 6 bases, J shed 5 bases, and the junction held 7 bases outside the gene matches. The length of the CDR3 is 13 residues. CDR3 amino acids: CASRPPGQNEQYF. The CDR3 nucleotides read TGTGCCAGCAGACCGCCGGGACAGAACGAGCAGTACTTC.

The gene calls are TRBV27 and TRBJ2-5; weak D call: TRBD2 (5 bases). The V and J ends lost 11 bases and 5 bases respectively, with 12 bases between them. CDR1 MNHEY and CDR2 SMNVEV come from the germline V gene (reference sequence). The CDR3 totals 11 residues. The CDR3 region is CASGRGETQYF. As DNA, the CDR3 is TGTGCCTCCGGCCGAGGGGAGACCCAGTACTTC.

This clone was seen only a few times. The rearrangement links TRBV18 to TRBJ2-1; 7 bases align to TRBD1. Germline V CDR1 and CDR2: KGHSH, LQKENI. CDR3 length equals 14 residues. V gave up 2 bases and J gave up 6 bases; unmatched junction bases: 4. CDR3 residues: CASSPRQGSNEQFF. As DNA, the CDR3 is TGTGCCAGCTCACCAAGACAGGGATCCAATGAGCAGTTCTTC.

This clone showed up just a few times. V gene TRBV7-8 combines with J gene TRBJ1-2; 8 positions agree with TRBD1. The V gene's germline CDR1 is SGHVS and CDR2 FQNEAQ. The length of the CDR3 is 16 residues. Unmatched junction bases numbered 7, after V lost 1 base and J lost 3 bases. The CDR3 nucleotides are TGTGCCAGCAGCTTAGTTGGGACAGGCCTTTACTATGGCTACACCTTC. Its protein product is CASSLVGTGLYYGYTF.

The chain joins TRBV19 to TRBJ1-5; perhaps TRBD1 as D (6 bases). CDR1 and CDR2 from the germline V gene are LNHDA and SQIVND (reference sequence). V lost 5 bases to trimming and J lost 6 bases, with 17 bases between them. This CDR3 contains 15 residues. DNA for the CDR3: TGTGCCAGTAGTTCGGGACGGGGGGCTCTTCAGCCCCAGCATTTT. Translation: CASSSGRGALQPQHF.

The chain recombines TRBV7-9 with TRBJ2-6; D ambiguous. CDR1 SEHNR and CDR2 FQNEAQ come from the germline V gene (reference sequence). The CDR3 is 16 amino acids. V was pared by 0 bases and J by 4 bases, with 10 bases between. CDR3 loop: CASSLANGLGANVLTF. The CDR3 region has the DNA TGTGCCAGCAGCTTAGCGAACGGGTTAGGGGCCAACGTCCTGACTTTC.